Below are 23 T cell receptor beta chains sequenced from a single sample in a study of cytomegalovirus exposure and HLA in healthy donors. Primers included in the PCR were 60 Vbeta and 13 Jbeta primers. Assay: immunoSEQ multiplex PCR; the TCRdb copy retains only in-frame clones and omits some. The repertoire has about 170,000 clones, around 82% of them found once; the top ten carry roughly 13%. The sample taken for sequencing was PBMCs. All receptors derive from a woman aged 50 to 60 in good health and CMV-seropositive.

The gene calls are TRBV5-6 and TRBJ2-1; the D is unclear. The V and J ends lost 4 bases and 3 bases respectively, with 14 bases between them. This CDR3 comprises 15 residues. The germline V gene has CDR1 SGHDT and CDR2 YYEEEE. The CDR3 DNA reads TGTGCCAGCAGCGCCGGGTATTCGGGCTACAATGAGCAGTTCTTC. It codes for CASSAGYSGYNEQFF.

This clone has just a few counts. Other DNA sequences in this specimen translate into the identical CDR3. The V gene is TRBV5-1, the J gene TRBJ2-3, with D tentatively TRBD1 (6 bases). V dropped 0 bases and J dropped 2 bases, with 10 bases sitting between them. Germline CDR1 reads SGHRS; CDR2 reads YFSETQ. CDR3 length: 15 residues. This CDR3 reads CASSLAGQSTDTQYF. The CDR3 nucleotides are TGCGCCAGCAGCTTGGCCGGACAGTCCACAGATACGCAGTATTTT.

The genes are TRBV14 and TRBJ1-2; D may be TRBD1 (6 bases). This CDR3 has 14 amino acids. Germline V gene data show CDR1 as SGHDN and CDR2 as FVKESK. The V gene lost 6 bases and the J gene lost 5 bases, with 16 bases spanning the gap. CDR3 bases: TGTGCCAGCAGTCACAGGACAGAATTATATGGCTACACCTTC. Translation: CASSHRTELYGYTF.

The gene calls are TRBV19 and TRBJ1-1; D gene unclear. Germline V lookup: CDR1 LNHDA, CDR2 SQIVND (reference sequence). Trimming took off 1 base at V and 0 bases at J, with 9 bases between the two ends. The CDR3 runs 15 residues. The CDR3 loop is CASSIVARLNTEAFF. CDR3 DNA sequence: TGTGCCAGTAGTATAGTGGCCAGGCTGAACACTGAAGCTTTCTTT.

This chain connects TRBV10-3 to TRBJ1-2; 7 bases fit TRBD1. The CDR3 is 16 residues long. Looked up from germline, CDR1 is ENHRY and CDR2 is SYGVKD. V dropped 7 bases and J dropped 2; count of bases not matched to a gene: 13. The CDR3, as DNA: TGTGCCATCAACCCAAGGGGGCCGGGGATAAACTATGGCTACACCTTC. Its protein is CAINPRGPGINYGYTF.

This clone was picked up one time. V and J are TRBV5-1 and TRBJ2-5, with no clear D. This CDR3 comprises 13 residues. Germline CDR1 and CDR2: SGHRS and YFSETQ. The V end was cut by 2 bases, the J end by 1 base, with 6 bases between. CDR3 sequence: CASSLAFQETQYF. The CDR3 coding sequence is TGCGCCAGCAGCTTAGCTTTCCAAGAGACCCAGTACTTC.

The chain employs TRBV19 and TRBJ2-1, with TRBD2 matching over 7 bases. The CDR3 is 15 residues long. Germline V gene lookup returns CDR1 LNHDA and CDR2 SQIVND (reference sequence). With 10 bases clipped from V and 8 bases from J, the junction kept 17 bases outside the gene matches. The CDR3 region has the DNA TGTGCCACTACCCCTCTAGCGGCTGCGGGCGATGAGCAGTTCTTC. Translating gives CATTPLAAAGDEQFF.

This sequence joins TRBV28 and TRBJ2-2; TRBD1 matches at 11 bases. V trimming: 8 bases; J trimming: 7 bases; junction bases outside the gene matches: 3. Germline loops: CDR1 MDHEN, CDR2 SYDVKM. The CDR3 contains 13 residues. The CDR3 reads CASGQGANGELFF. The CDR3 DNA reads as TGTGCCAGCGGACAGGGGGCGAACGGGGAGCTGTTTTTT.

This rearrangement joins TRBV25-1 to TRBJ1-2, with D possibly TRBD1 on 6 matching bases. The length of the CDR3 is 16 residues. Per germline, CDR1 MGHDK and CDR2 SYGVNS. Trimming took off 5 bases at V and 7 bases at J, with 23 bases between the two ends. CDR3 sequence reads: CASSTQQGDGVRGYTF. CDR3 bases: TGTGCCAGCAGTACCCAACAGGGCGACGGGGTTCGTGGCTACACCTTC.

The genes are TRBV4-2 and TRBJ1-5, with 8 bases fitting TRBD1. V lost 4 bases to trimming and J lost 4 bases; unmatched junction nucleotides: 6. In germline, CDR1 is LGHNA, CDR2 YNFKEQ. This CDR3 comprises 15 residues. In DNA, the CDR3 is TGTGCCAGCAGCCTTGGGACAGGTTTAAATCAGCCCCAGCATTTT. It translates to CASSLGTGLNQPQHF.

The chain has TRBV7-3 and TRBJ1-2, with D tentatively TRBD1 (5 bases). Trimming took 3 bases from V and 4 from J, leaving 9 bases between them. The germline V gene has CDR1 SGHTA and CDR2 FQGTGA. There are 13 residues in the CDR3. DNA of the CDR3: TGTGCCAGCAGCTTCGACAGCTCCTATGGCTACACCTTC. Translated: CASSFDSSYGYTF. The variable domain in full, with the rest retrieved from reference TRBV7-3 and TRBJ1-2, is GAGVSQTPSNKVTEKGKYVELRCDPISGHTALYWYRQSLGQGPEFLIYFQGTGAADDSGLPNDRFFAVRPEGSVSTLKIQRTERGDSAVYLCASSFDSSYGYTFGSGTRLTVV.

The genes are TRBV7-9 and TRBJ1-5, with 12 bases fitting TRBD1. The CDR3 covers 17 residues. Germline V gene lookup returns CDR1 SEHNR and CDR2 FQNEAQ (reference sequence). V was clipped by 5 bases and J by 0 bases; unmatched bases: 5. The CDR3 coding sequence is TGTGCCAGCAGCGCCTGGGACAGGGGGCATAGCAATCAGCCCCAGCATTTT. Protein product: CASSAWDRGHSNQPQHF.

This clone appeared a single time. CDR3 amino acids: CASSTQGAGVNTEAFF. The DNA for the CDR3 is TGTGCCAGCTCAACTCAGGGGGCAGGTGTGAACACTGAAGCTTTCTTT. The chain links TRBV18 to TRBJ1-1; 8 nucleotides match TRBD1. Germline CDR1 reads KGHSH; CDR2 reads LQKENI. This CDR3 contains 16 residues. The junction had 8 bases not matched to a gene; V was cut back by 5 bases and J by 0 bases. Based on the CDR3 plus reference TRBV18 and TRBJ1-1, the full variable domain is NAGVMQNPRHLVRRRGQEARLRCSPMKGHSHVYWYRQLPEEGLKFMVYLQKENIIDESGMPKERFSAEFPKEGPSILRIQQVVRGDSAAYFCASSTQGAGVNTEAFFGQGTRLTVV.

V gene TRBV5-8 combines with J gene TRBJ1-1; D may be TRBD1 (5 bases). Trimming shortened V by 3 bases and J by 4 bases, and 19 bases separated the two germline ends. The CDR3 has 16 amino acids. Germline CDR1 SGHTS, CDR2 YDEGEE. In DNA form, the CDR3 reads TGTGCCAGCAGCTCGGAATGGGGGGGGAGGATCACTGAAGCTTTCTTT. Translation: CASSSEWGGRITEAFF. Filled out from reference TRBV5-8 and TRBJ1-1, the complete variable domain reads EAGVTQSPTHLIKTRGQQATLRCSPISGHTSVYWYQQALGLGLQFLLWYDEGEERNRGNFPPRFSGRQFPNYSSELNVNALELEDSALYLCASSSEWGGRITEAFFGQGTRLTVV.

The genes are TRBV27 and TRBJ2-7; the D gene is possibly TRBD1 (6 bases). Trimming removed 2 bases at V and 0 bases at J, with 11 bases between. The CDR3 consists of 15 residues. CDR1 MNHEY and CDR2 SMNVEV come from the germline V gene (reference sequence). The CDR3 region is CASSLIGGRSYEQYF. CDR3 DNA sequence: TGTGCCAGCAGTTTAATAGGGGGTCGCTCCTACGAGCAGTACTTC.

The genes are TRBV19 and TRBJ1-5; D unclear. This CDR3 comprises 16 residues. Looked up from germline, CDR1 is LNHDA and CDR2 is SQIVND (reference sequence). V was shortened by 4 bases and J by 6 bases, with 19 bases between the two germline ends. The CDR3 sequence is CASSTSQAPHSQPQHF. The CDR3 region has the DNA TGTGCCAGTAGTACTTCGCAAGCGCCTCATAGTCAGCCCCAGCATTTT.

The rearrangement links TRBV7-3 to TRBJ2-5; 7 bases fit TRBD2. Germline-derived CDR1 and CDR2 are SGHTA and FQGTGA. After removal of 5 bases from V and 4 bases from J, the junction contained 10 bases not matched to a gene. The CDR3 runs 15 residues. For the CDR3, the DNA is TGTGCCAGCAGCCAGAGCGGGACCGGCGGAGAGACCCAGTACTTC. Translation: CASSQSGTGGETQYF.

This chain uses TRBV7-6 with TRBJ2-2, with 7 bases that match TRBD1. V was pared by 5 bases and J by 9 bases, with 6 bases of the junction left unmatched. CDR1 is SGHVS and CDR2 is FNYEAQ in the germline V gene. The CDR3 is 13 residues long. CDR3 region: CASSQTGVRELFF. The CDR3 DNA is TGTGCCAGCAGCCAAACAGGGGTCCGGGAGCTGTTTTTT. Based on the CDR3 plus reference TRBV7-6 and TRBJ2-2, the full variable domain is GAGVSQSPRYKVTKRGQDVALRCDPISGHVSLYWYRQALGQGPEFLTYFNYEAQQDKSGLPNDRFSAERPEGSISTLTIQRTEQRDSAMYRCASSQTGVRELFFGEGSRLTVL.

The rearrangement uses TRBV12-5 and TRBJ1-1; 9 bases agree with TRBD1. Germline values: CDR1 LGHNT, CDR2 FRNRAP. The CDR3 totals 18 residues. J gave up 0 bases and V 6 bases, and 14 bases lay outside the gene matches. The CDR3 reads CASGLQGGDRAVNTEAFF. In DNA, the CDR3 is TGTGCTAGTGGCCTCCAAGGTGGGGACAGGGCCGTGAACACTGAAGCTTTCTTT. The variable domain in full, completed from reference TRBV12-5 and TRBJ1-1, reads DARVTQTPRHKVTEMGQEVTMRCQPILGHNTVFWYRQTMMQGLELLAYFRNRAPLDDSGMPKDRFSAEMPDATLATLKIQPSEPRDSAVYFCASGLQGGDRAVNTEAFFGQGTRLTVV.

There are a few counts of this clone. The chain carries TRBV7-3 and TRBJ2-5; 10 bases agree with TRBD2. V lost 0 bases, J lost 6 bases, and 4 bases stayed unmatched. The CDR3 extends over 15 amino acids. The germline V gene encodes CDR1 SGHTA and CDR2 FQGTGA. The DNA of the CDR3 is TGTGCCAGCAGCTTAACAGCGGGGGGGCCGCAGACCCAGTACTTC. Amino acid sequence: CASSLTAGGPQTQYF.

In DNA form, the CDR3 reads TGTGCCAGTAGCCCGACGGGTCGTCAGCCCCAGCATTTT. Translation gives CASSPTGRQPQHF. This chain connects TRBV19 to TRBJ1-5; no definite D call. This CDR3 is 13 amino acids long. The V end lost 6 bases, the J end lost 6 bases, and 12 bases lay between the germline ends. Germline CDR1 LNHDA, CDR2 SQIVND (reference sequence).

This clone was seen a few times. The J gene is TRBJ2-1, the V gene TRBV5-1, with 10 nucleotides matching TRBD2. The CDR3 has 16 amino acids. Germline CDR1 and CDR2: SGHRS and YFSETQ. J gave up 3 bases and V 2 bases, and 5 bases lay outside the gene matches. In DNA form, the CDR3 reads TGCGCCAGCAGCTTAGGCCTAGCGGGGGACTACAATGAGCAGTTCTTC. Translation: CASSLGLAGDYNEQFF.

Turning to this clone: One end of the junction fails to match germline, which may point to a read error. This chain uses TRBV15 with TRBJ2-5; D remains unclear. Looked up from germline, CDR1 is LNHNV and CDR2 is YYDKDF (reference sequence). This CDR3 has 13 residues. The CDR3 reads CATSAQSQEAQYF. CDR3 DNA sequence: TGTGCCACCAGCGCGCAATCCCAAGAGGCCCAGTACTTC.